The rows below give T cell receptor beta chains drawn from one sample of a study of OX40 agonist ivuxolimab in advanced cancers. Generated by immunoSEQ multiplex PCR, the TCRdb table keeps only in-frame clones and is missing some. The sample contains some 96,000 clones, about four fifths of which appear only once. Sequenced material: CD4+ or CD8+ T cells sorted from blood, taken in a trial of the OX40 agonist ivuxolimab. These receptors were taken from an adult with an advanced solid tumor such as melanoma, head and neck, liver or kidney cancer. Each CDR3 is given with its conserved first and last residue. Fields, in order: V gene, J gene, D gene, clone size, CDR3 protein, CDR3 DNA. The D gene is left open where the match is weak. Clone size appears in some rows only: once, few, many, or a class for an expanded clone.

v_gene: TRBV10-1; j_gene: TRBJ2-2; d_gene: -; abundance: -; CDR3aa: CASSESIWESGELFF; CDR3nt: TGCGCCAGCAGTGAGTCGATTTGGGAGTCCGGGGAGCTGTTTTTT
v_gene: TRBV4-3; j_gene: TRBJ1-2; d_gene: -; abundance: once; CDR3aa: CASSQGALTPYGYTF; CDR3nt: TGCGCCAGCAGCCAAGGAGCCTTGACACCTTATGGCTACACCTTC
v_gene: TRBV6-5; j_gene: TRBJ2-7; d_gene: TRBD2; abundance: -; CDR3aa: CATRPGGSYEQYF; CDR3nt: TGTGCCACCCGACCGGGGGGCTCCTACGAGCAGTACTTC
v_gene: TRBV5-1; j_gene: TRBJ2-1; d_gene: -; abundance: -; CDR3aa: CASSLEGAYSTYNEQFF; CDR3nt: TGCGCCAGCAGCTTGGAAGGTGCGTATTCCACCTACAATGAGCAGTTCTTC
v_gene: TRBV15; j_gene: TRBJ1-2; d_gene: -; abundance: -; CDR3aa: CATSTDPGRDGYTF; CDR3nt: TGTGCCACCAGTACTGACCCTGGGAGGGATGGCTACACCTTC
v_gene: TRBV7-8; j_gene: TRBJ1-5; d_gene: -; abundance: -; CDR3aa: CASSSQGFNQPQHF; CDR3nt: TGTGCCAGCAGCTCGCAGGGGTTCAATCAGCCCCAGCATTTT
v_gene: TRBV30; j_gene: TRBJ2-7; d_gene: -; abundance: few; CDR3aa: CAWGGPREQYF; CDR3nt: TGTGCCTGGGGAGGGCCCCGCGAGCAGTACTTC
v_gene: TRBV21-1; j_gene: TRBJ2-7; d_gene: -; abundance: -; CDR3aa: CASSKAGQENYEQYF; CDR3nt: TGTGCCAGCAGCAAAGCCGGACAGGAGAACTACGAGCAGTACTTC
v_gene: TRBV27; j_gene: TRBJ2-3; d_gene: -; abundance: -; CDR3aa: CASSKRGWGDTQYF; CDR3nt: TGTGCCAGCAGTAAGAGGGGCTGGGGAGATACGCAGTATTTT
v_gene: TRBV9; j_gene: TRBJ2-7; d_gene: TRBD2; abundance: -; CDR3aa: CASSVGGRGTEQYF; CDR3nt: TGTGCCAGCAGCGTAGGCGGGAGAGGGACCGAGCAGTACTTC
v_gene: TRBV28; j_gene: TRBJ2-7; d_gene: -; abundance: once; CDR3aa: CASSLGDIRSEQYF; CDR3nt: TGTGCCAGCAGTTTAGGGGACATAAGGTCCGAGCAGTACTTC
v_gene: TRBV21-1; j_gene: TRBJ2-7; d_gene: -; abundance: -; CDR3aa: CASSKDSLAGPMGEQYF; CDR3nt: TGTGCCAGCAGCAAAGATTCGCTAGCGGGGCCCATGGGGGAGCAGTACTTC
v_gene: TRBV2; j_gene: TRBJ1-2; d_gene: -; abundance: once; CDR3aa: CASIQGGGLYGYTF; CDR3nt: TGTGCCAGCATTCAAGGGGGGGGACTCTATGGCTACACCTTC
v_gene: TRBV7-9; j_gene: TRBJ1-3; d_gene: -; abundance: -; CDR3aa: CASAYSGNTIYF; CDR3nt: TGTGCCAGCGCTTACTCTGGAAACACCATATATTTT
v_gene: TRBV28; j_gene: TRBJ1-6; d_gene: TRBD1; abundance: -; CDR3aa: CASRLTGGTWGGSPLHF; CDR3nt: TGTGCCAGCAGACTCACAGGGGGCACCTGGGGGGGTTCACCCCTCCACTTT
v_gene: TRBV25-1; j_gene: TRBJ2-2; d_gene: TRBD2; abundance: -; CDR3aa: CASSPSPGLAGAGELFF; CDR3nt: TGTGCCAGCAGCCCCAGCCCGGGACTAGCTGGCGCCGGGGAGCTGTTTTTT
v_gene: TRBV7-7; j_gene: TRBJ1-2; d_gene: -; abundance: -; CDR3aa: CASSRANYGYTF; CDR3nt: TGTGCCAGCAGCCGAGCTAACTATGGCTACACCTTC
v_gene: TRBV9; j_gene: TRBJ1-2; d_gene: -; abundance: -; CDR3aa: CASSVGDGLGGYTF; CDR3nt: TGTGCCAGCAGCGTAGGAGACGGCCTCGGTGGCTACACCTTC
v_gene: TRBV10-3; j_gene: TRBJ2-3; d_gene: TRBD2; abundance: -; CDR3aa: CAISGSGGAADTQYF; CDR3nt: TGTGCCATCAGTGGTAGCGGGGGGGCTGCAGATACGCAGTATTTT
v_gene: TRBV5-1; j_gene: TRBJ2-1; d_gene: TRBD2; abundance: -; CDR3aa: CASSSEVAGGYNEQFF; CDR3nt: TGCGCCAGCAGCTCGGAGGTAGCGGGAGGGTACAATGAGCAGTTCTTC
v_gene: TRBV5-1; j_gene: TRBJ1-3; d_gene: TRBD1; abundance: -; CDR3aa: CASSLAGTGSGNTIYF; CDR3nt: TGCGCCAGCAGCTTGGCCGGGACAGGGTCTGGAAACACCATATATTTT
v_gene: TRBV29-1; j_gene: TRBJ2-3; d_gene: -; abundance: -; CDR3aa: CSALLHADTQYF; CDR3nt: TGCAGCGCGCTCCTACATGCAGATACGCAGTATTTT
v_gene: TRBV5-6; j_gene: TRBJ1-4; d_gene: -; abundance: -; CDR3aa: CASSLSGNNEKLFF; CDR3nt: TGTGCCAGCAGCTTGTCGGGGAACAATGAAAAACTGTTTTTT
v_gene: TRBV9; j_gene: TRBJ2-1; d_gene: TRBD2; abundance: -; CDR3aa: CASSVGGRAFYNEQFF; CDR3nt: TGTGCCAGCAGCGTGGGCGGGAGGGCCTTCTACAATGAGCAGTTCTTC
v_gene: TRBV5-1; j_gene: TRBJ1-2; d_gene: -; abundance: -; CDR3aa: CASSLRDGTWGYTF; CDR3nt: TGCGCCAGCAGCTTGCGGGACGGAACTTGGGGCTACACCTTC
v_gene: TRBV7-3; j_gene: TRBJ1-6; d_gene: -; abundance: -; CDR3aa: CASSLWSKINSPLHF; CDR3nt: TGTGCCAGCAGCTTATGGTCCAAGATTAATTCACCCCTCCACTTT
v_gene: TRBV2; j_gene: TRBJ2-1; d_gene: TRBD1; abundance: -; CDR3aa: CATTPGGQGYNEQFF; CDR3nt: TGTGCCACTACCCCTGGGGGACAGGGGTACAATGAGCAGTTCTTC
v_gene: TRBV7-3; j_gene: TRBJ2-5; d_gene: TRBD2; abundance: once; CDR3aa: CASSLGTSGSMGTQYF; CDR3nt: TGTGCCAGCAGCTTAGGGACTAGCGGGAGTATGGGGACCCAGTACTTC
v_gene: TRBV2; j_gene: TRBJ1-2; d_gene: -; abundance: few; CDR3aa: CASSLGTDYGYTF; CDR3nt: TGTGCCAGCAGCCTCGGGACCGACTATGGCTACACCTTC
v_gene: TRBV11-3; j_gene: TRBJ2-1; d_gene: -; abundance: -; CDR3aa: CASSLSRGHNEQFF; CDR3nt: TGTGCCAGCAGCTTATCCCGGGGCCACAATGAGCAGTTCTTC
v_gene: TRBV30; j_gene: TRBJ2-7; d_gene: -; abundance: -; CDR3aa: CAWSVVRDGEQYF; CDR3nt: TGTGCCTGGAGTGTGGTGAGGGACGGCGAGCAGTACTTC
v_gene: TRBV6-1; j_gene: TRBJ1-5; d_gene: -; abundance: -; CDR3aa: CASSLWGGQPQHF; CDR3nt: TGTGCCAGCAGTTTATGGGGAGGTCAGCCCCAGCATTTT
v_gene: TRBV7-6; j_gene: TRBJ2-2; d_gene: -; abundance: -; CDR3aa: CASSPFQAGRFVGIGELFF; CDR3nt: TGTGCCAGCAGCCCATTTCAGGCAGGGAGGTTTGTTGGAATCGGGGAGCTGTTTTTT
v_gene: TRBV7-5; j_gene: TRBJ1-5; d_gene: -; abundance: -; CDR3aa: CARSPSRGRGNQPQHF; CDR3nt: TGTGCCAGAAGCCCATCCCGGGGGCGAGGCAATCAGCCCCAGCATTTT
v_gene: TRBV6-6; j_gene: TRBJ1-4; d_gene: -; abundance: -; CDR3aa: CASGLKGEKLFF; CDR3nt: TGTGCCAGCGGCCTCAAGGGTGAAAAACTGTTTTTT
v_gene: TRBV15; j_gene: TRBJ1-5; d_gene: -; abundance: -; CDR3aa: CATSRVGENQPQHF; CDR3nt: TGTGCCACCAGCAGAGTTGGGGAGAATCAGCCCCAGCATTTT
v_gene: TRBV19; j_gene: TRBJ1-5; d_gene: -; abundance: -; CDR3aa: CASSIDRAYQPQHF; CDR3nt: TGTGCCAGTAGTATAGACCGGGCTTATCAGCCCCAGCATTTT
v_gene: TRBV6-6; j_gene: TRBJ1-1; d_gene: -; abundance: -; CDR3aa: CASSYSGRNTEAFF; CDR3nt: TGTGCCAGCAGTTACTCAGGACGGAACACTGAAGCTTTCTTT
v_gene: TRBV29-1; j_gene: TRBJ1-1; d_gene: -; abundance: -; CDR3aa: CSVFSNTEAFF; CDR3nt: TGCAGCGTTTTTTCGAACACTGAAGCTTTCTTT
v_gene: TRBV4-2; j_gene: TRBJ2-1; d_gene: -; abundance: -; CDR3aa: CASSLQHEQFF; CDR3nt: TGTGCCAGCAGCCTTCAACATGAGCAGTTCTTC
v_gene: TRBV6-5; j_gene: TRBJ2-3; d_gene: -; abundance: once; CDR3aa: CASRPQGFGDTQYF; CDR3nt: TGTGCCAGCAGGCCCCAGGGGTTTGGAGATACGCAGTATTTT
v_gene: TRBV5-1; j_gene: TRBJ2-7; d_gene: -; abundance: -; CDR3aa: CASSLGGLEQYF; CDR3nt: TGCGCCAGCAGCTTGGGGGGACTGGAGCAGTACTTC
v_gene: TRBV6-5; j_gene: TRBJ1-1; d_gene: -; abundance: -; CDR3aa: CASRKGGAHTEAFF; CDR3nt: TGTGCCAGCAGGAAAGGGGGGGCACACACTGAAGCTTTCTTT
v_gene: TRBV6-1; j_gene: TRBJ2-5; d_gene: -; abundance: -; CDR3aa: CASSLRRERPYF; CDR3nt: TGTGCCAGCAGCCTCAGACGGGAAAGACCCTACTTC
v_gene: TRBV5-4; j_gene: TRBJ2-1; d_gene: TRBD2; abundance: -; CDR3aa: CASSLGTSGGYNEQFF; CDR3nt: TGTGCCAGCAGCTTGGGGACTAGCGGGGGATACAATGAGCAGTTCTTC
v_gene: TRBV7-2; j_gene: TRBJ2-7; d_gene: TRBD1; abundance: -; CDR3aa: CASSPRQGGIYEQYF; CDR3nt: TGTGCCAGCAGCCCCCGACAGGGTGGGATTTACGAGCAGTACTTC
v_gene: TRBV5-1; j_gene: TRBJ1-1; d_gene: -; abundance: -; CDR3aa: CASSLARGNTEAFF; CDR3nt: TGCGCCAGCAGCTTGGCCAGAGGGAACACTGAAGCTTTCTTT
v_gene: TRBV5-1; j_gene: TRBJ1-4; d_gene: -; abundance: -; CDR3aa: CASSSGTPQPNEKLFF; CDR3nt: TGCGCCAGCAGTTCCGGGACACCGCAACCTAATGAAAAACTGTTTTTT
v_gene: TRBV30; j_gene: TRBJ1-2; d_gene: TRBD1; abundance: -; CDR3aa: CAWSEQGLGYTF; CDR3nt: TGTGCCTGGAGTGAACAGGGGTTGGGCTACACCTTC
v_gene: TRBV7-9; j_gene: TRBJ1-5; d_gene: -; abundance: -; CDR3aa: CASSLGGGTTGIQPQHF; CDR3nt: TGTGCCAGCAGCTTAGGAGGGGGGACCACAGGGATTCAGCCCCAGCATTTT
v_gene: TRBV6-6; j_gene: TRBJ2-2; d_gene: TRBD1; abundance: -; CDR3aa: CASSSFQGAGELFF; CDR3nt: TGTGCCAGCAGTTCTTTCCAGGGGGCCGGGGAGCTGTTTTTT
v_gene: TRBV28; j_gene: TRBJ2-5; d_gene: -; abundance: -; CDR3aa: CASSLSSGTKRQETQYF; CDR3nt: TGTGCCAGCAGTTTATCCTCCGGGACGAAACGACAAGAGACCCAGTACTTC
v_gene: TRBV5-8; j_gene: TRBJ2-5; d_gene: TRBD2; abundance: once; CDR3aa: CASSPSSGRRQETQYF; CDR3nt: TGTGCCAGCAGCCCTTCTAGCGGGCGCAGGCAAGAGACCCAGTACTTC
v_gene: TRBV19; j_gene: TRBJ2-3; d_gene: -; abundance: once; CDR3aa: CASSIADTQYF; CDR3nt: TGTGCCAGTAGTATAGCAGATACGCAGTATTTT
v_gene: TRBV6-5; j_gene: TRBJ1-2; d_gene: -; abundance: -; CDR3aa: CASSYSGASGPSYTF; CDR3nt: TGTGCCAGCAGTTACTCGGGGGCTTCCGGACCAAGCTACACCTTC
v_gene: TRBV11-2; j_gene: TRBJ2-5; d_gene: -; abundance: -; CDR3aa: CASRSGTQPHETQYF; CDR3nt: TGTGCCAGCAGATCCGGGACTCAACCGCACGAGACCCAGTACTTC
v_gene: TRBV7-9; j_gene: TRBJ1-2; d_gene: -; abundance: -; CDR3aa: CASSLGQANDYTF; CDR3nt: TGTGCCAGCAGCTTAGGACAGGCGAACGACTACACCTTC
v_gene: TRBV14; j_gene: TRBJ2-3; d_gene: -; abundance: -; CDR3aa: CASSQGITTDTQYF; CDR3nt: TGTGCCAGCAGCCAAGGCATAACCACAGATACGCAGTATTTT
v_gene: TRBV18; j_gene: TRBJ1-5; d_gene: TRBD1; abundance: -; CDR3aa: CASSRSNPDRGQQPQHF; CDR3nt: TGTGCCAGCTCACGATCGAACCCGGACAGGGGTCAACAGCCCCAGCATTTT
v_gene: TRBV5-6; j_gene: TRBJ1-2; d_gene: TRBD1; abundance: once; CDR3aa: CASSLYSTGNYGYTF; CDR3nt: TGTGCCAGCAGCTTGTATTCGACAGGGAACTATGGCTACACCTTC